Here is one T cell receptor beta chain with its context. The CDR3 spans 16 residues. The V gene end was trimmed by 1 base and the J gene end by 1 base; junction bases not matched to a gene: 5. CDR1 SEHNR and CDR2 FQNEAQ come from the germline V gene (reference sequence). With random hexamers, reverse transcription was performed on about 0.5 to 1 ug of RNA. An immunoSEQ multiplex PCR amplified TCR beta CDR3 over 54 Vbeta and 13 Jbeta. TCRdb recomputed calls from the immunoSEQ multiplex PCR reads with MiXCR, one row per CDR3 protein. The table has approximately 70,000 distinct CDR3 sequences, approximately 96% seen once. This record belongs to a study of CD8 T cells in Susac syndrome. Negative isolation yielded the CD8+ and CD4+ T cells, while FACS enriched the TEMRA cells.

This TCR came from a human donor with multiple sclerosis. The chain recombines TRBV7-9 with TRBJ1-1; 8 nucleotides align to TRBD1. Sequencing input: CD4+ T cells from PBMCs. Written as DNA, the CDR3 is TGTGCCAGCAGCTTAGTTGGCGGGACAGGGAACACTGAAGCTTTCTTT. Translated: CASSLVGGTGNTEAFF. Together with reference TRBV7-9 and TRBJ1-1, the CDR3 gives the full variable domain: DTGVSQNPRHKITKRGQNVTFRCDPISEHNRLYWYRQTLGQGPEFLTYFQNEAQLEKSRLLSDRFSAERPKGSFSTLEIQRTEQGDSAMYLCASSLVGGTGNTEAFFGQGTRLTVV.